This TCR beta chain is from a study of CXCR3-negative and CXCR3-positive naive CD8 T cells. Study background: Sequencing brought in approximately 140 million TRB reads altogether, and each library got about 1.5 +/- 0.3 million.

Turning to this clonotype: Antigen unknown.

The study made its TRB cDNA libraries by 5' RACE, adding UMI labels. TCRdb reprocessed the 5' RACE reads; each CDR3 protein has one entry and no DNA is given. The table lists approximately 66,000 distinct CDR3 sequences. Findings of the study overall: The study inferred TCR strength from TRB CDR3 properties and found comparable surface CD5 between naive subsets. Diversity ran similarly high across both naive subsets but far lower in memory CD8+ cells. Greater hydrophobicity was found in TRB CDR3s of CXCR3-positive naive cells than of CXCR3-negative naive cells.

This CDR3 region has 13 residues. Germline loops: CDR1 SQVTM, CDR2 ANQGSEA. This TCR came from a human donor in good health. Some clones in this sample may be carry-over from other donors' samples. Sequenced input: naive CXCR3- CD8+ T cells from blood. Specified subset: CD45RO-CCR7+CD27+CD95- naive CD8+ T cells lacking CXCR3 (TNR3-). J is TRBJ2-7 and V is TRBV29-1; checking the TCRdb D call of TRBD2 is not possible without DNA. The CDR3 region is CSVHGTSHYEQYF.